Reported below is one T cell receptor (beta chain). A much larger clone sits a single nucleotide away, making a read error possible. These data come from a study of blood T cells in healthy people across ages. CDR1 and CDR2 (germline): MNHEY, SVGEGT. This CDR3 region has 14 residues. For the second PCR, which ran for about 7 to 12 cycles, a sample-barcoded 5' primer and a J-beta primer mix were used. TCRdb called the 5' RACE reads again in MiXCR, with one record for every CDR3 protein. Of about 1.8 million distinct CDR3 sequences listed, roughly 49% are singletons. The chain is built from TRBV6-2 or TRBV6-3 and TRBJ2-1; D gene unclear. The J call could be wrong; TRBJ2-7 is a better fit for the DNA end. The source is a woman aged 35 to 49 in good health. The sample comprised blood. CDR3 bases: TGTGCCAGCAGGGCACCAGGCTCCTACAATGAGCAGTACTTC. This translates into CASRAPGSYNEQYF.